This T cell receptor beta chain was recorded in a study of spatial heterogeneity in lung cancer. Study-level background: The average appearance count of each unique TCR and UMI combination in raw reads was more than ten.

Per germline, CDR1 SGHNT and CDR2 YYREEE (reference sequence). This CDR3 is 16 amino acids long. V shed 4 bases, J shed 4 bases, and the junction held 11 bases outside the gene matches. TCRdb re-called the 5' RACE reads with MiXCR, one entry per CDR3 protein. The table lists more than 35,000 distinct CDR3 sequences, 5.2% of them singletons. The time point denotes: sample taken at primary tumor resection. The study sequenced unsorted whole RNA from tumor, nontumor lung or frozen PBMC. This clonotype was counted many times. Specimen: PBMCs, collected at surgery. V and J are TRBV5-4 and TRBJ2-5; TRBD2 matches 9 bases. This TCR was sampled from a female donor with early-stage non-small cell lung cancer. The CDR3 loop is CASSDGAGSGRETQYF. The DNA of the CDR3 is TGTGCCAGCAGCGACGGGGCCGGTAGCGGGAGAGAGACCCAGTACTTC.